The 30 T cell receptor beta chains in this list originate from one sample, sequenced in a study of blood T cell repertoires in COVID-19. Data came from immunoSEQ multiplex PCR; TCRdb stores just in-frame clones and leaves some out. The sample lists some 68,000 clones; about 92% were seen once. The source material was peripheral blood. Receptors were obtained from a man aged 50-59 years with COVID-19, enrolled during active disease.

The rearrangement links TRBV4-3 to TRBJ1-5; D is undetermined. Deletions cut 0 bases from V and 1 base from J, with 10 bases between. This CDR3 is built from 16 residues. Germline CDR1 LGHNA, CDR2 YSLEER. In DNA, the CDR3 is TGCGCCAGCAGCCAAGAGAGAGTCGCGAGCAATCAGCCCCAGCATTTT. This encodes CASSQERVASNQPQHF.

The CDR3 nucleotides read TGTGCCAGCAGCACTTGGACTAGCGGACCCTACAATGAGCAGTTCTTC. Translating it yields CASSTWTSGPYNEQFF. The chain is built from TRBV21-1 and TRBJ2-1; TRBD2 is the table's D call and was not checked against the DNA. TRBV21-1 is noted as a pseudogene. The CDR3 has 16 residues.

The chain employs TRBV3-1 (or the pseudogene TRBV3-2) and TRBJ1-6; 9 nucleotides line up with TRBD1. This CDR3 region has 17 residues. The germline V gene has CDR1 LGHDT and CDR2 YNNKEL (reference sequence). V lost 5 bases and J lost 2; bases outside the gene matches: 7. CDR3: CASSGQGPNTYNSPLHF. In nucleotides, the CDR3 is TGTGCCAGCAGCGGACAGGGGCCAAACACCTATAATTCACCCCTCCACTTT.

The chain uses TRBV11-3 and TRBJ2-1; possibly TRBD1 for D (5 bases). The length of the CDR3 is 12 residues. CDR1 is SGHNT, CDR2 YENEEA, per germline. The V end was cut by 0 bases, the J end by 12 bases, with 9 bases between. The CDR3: CASSLDQGGQFF. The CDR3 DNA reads TGTGCCAGCAGCTTAGACCAGGGCGGGCAGTTCTTC.

The CDR3 DNA reads TGTGCCAGCAGCACCCGGACAGGGGGGGTAGAAGAGCAGTACTTC. Its translation: CASSTRTGGVEEQYF. The V and J genes are TRBV7-9 and TRBJ2-7; 10 bases are a match to TRBD1. Losses at the gene ends were 5 bases for V and 7 bases for J; bases not matched to a gene: 11. From germline, CDR1 is SEHNR and CDR2 FQNEAQ (reference sequence). The CDR3 is made up of 15 amino acids.

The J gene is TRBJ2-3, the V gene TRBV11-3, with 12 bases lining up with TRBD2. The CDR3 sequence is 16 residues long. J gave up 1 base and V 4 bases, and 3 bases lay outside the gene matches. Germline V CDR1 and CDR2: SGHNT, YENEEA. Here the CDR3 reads CASSSGTSGRTDTQYF. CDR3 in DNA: TGTGCCAGCAGCTCCGGGACTAGCGGGCGCACAGATACGCAGTATTTT.

This chain's CDR3 is CASSPHKPRYGYTF. CDR3 bases: TGTGCCAGCAGCCCCCACAAACCTCGCTATGGCTACACCTTC. V and J are TRBV28 and TRBJ1-2; D is uncertain. V dropped 6 bases and J dropped 4 bases, with 15 bases sitting between them. Germline CDR1 reads MDHEN; CDR2 reads SYDVKM. The CDR3 length is 14 residues.

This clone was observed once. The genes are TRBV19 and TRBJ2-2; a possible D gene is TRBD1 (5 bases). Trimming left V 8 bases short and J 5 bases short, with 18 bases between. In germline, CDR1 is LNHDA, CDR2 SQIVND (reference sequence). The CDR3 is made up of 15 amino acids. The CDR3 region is CASRTLGAGTGELFF. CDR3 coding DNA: TGTGCCAGTCGAACCCTTGGGGCTGGGACCGGGGAGCTGTTTTTT.

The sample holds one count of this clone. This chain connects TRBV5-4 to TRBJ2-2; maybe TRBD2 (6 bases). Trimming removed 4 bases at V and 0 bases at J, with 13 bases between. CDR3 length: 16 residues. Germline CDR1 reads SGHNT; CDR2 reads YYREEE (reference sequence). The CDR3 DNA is TGTGCCAGCAGCCCGGAGGGACTGACGAACACCGGGGAGCTGTTTTTT. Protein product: CASSPEGLTNTGELFF.

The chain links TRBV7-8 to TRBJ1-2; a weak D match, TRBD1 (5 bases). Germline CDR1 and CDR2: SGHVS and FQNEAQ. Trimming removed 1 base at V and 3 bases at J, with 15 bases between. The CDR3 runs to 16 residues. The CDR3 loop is CASSLGQGSLDYGYTF. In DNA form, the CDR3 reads TGTGCCAGCAGCTTAGGTCAGGGCTCCCTAGACTATGGCTACACCTTC.

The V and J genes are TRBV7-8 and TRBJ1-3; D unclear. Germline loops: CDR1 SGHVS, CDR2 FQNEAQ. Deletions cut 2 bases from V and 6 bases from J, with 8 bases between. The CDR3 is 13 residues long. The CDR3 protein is CASSLYTENTIYF. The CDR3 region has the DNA TGTGCCAGCAGCTTATATACTGAAAACACCATATATTTT.

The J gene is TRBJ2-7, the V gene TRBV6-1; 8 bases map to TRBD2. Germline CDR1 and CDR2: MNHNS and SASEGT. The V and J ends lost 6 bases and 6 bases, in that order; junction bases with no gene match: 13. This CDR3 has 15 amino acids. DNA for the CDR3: TGTGCCAGCAGCCGAACTAGCGGTCTTTTCTCCGAGCAGTACTTC. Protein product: CASSRTSGLFSEQYF.

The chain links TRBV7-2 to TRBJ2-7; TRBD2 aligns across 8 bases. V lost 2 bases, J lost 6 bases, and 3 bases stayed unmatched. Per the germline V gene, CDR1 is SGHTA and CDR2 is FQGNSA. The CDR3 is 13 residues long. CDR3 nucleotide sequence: TGTGCCAGCAGCTTATTGCGGGAGGTCGAGCAGTACTTC. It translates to CASSLLREVEQYF. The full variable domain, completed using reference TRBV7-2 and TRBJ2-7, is GAGVSQSPSNKVTEKGKDVELRCDPISGHTALYWYRQSLGQGLEFLIYFQGNSAPDKSGLPSDRFSAERTGGSVSTLTIQRTQQEDSAVYLCASSLLREVEQYFGPGTRLTVT.

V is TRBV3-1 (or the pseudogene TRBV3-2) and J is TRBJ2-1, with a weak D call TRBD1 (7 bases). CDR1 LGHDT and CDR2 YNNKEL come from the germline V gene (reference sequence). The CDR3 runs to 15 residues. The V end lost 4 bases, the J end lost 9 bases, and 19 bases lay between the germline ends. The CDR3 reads CASSPSAAGGREQFF. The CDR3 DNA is TGTGCCAGCAGCCCCTCCGCGGCAGGGGGGCGTGAGCAGTTCTTC.

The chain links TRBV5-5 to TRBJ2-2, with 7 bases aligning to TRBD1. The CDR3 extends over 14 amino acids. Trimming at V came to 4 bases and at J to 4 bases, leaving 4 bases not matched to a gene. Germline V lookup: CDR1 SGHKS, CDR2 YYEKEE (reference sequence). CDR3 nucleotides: TGTGCCAGCAGCGGGGGACAGCTCACCGGGGAGCTGTTTTTT. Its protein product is CASSGGQLTGELFF.

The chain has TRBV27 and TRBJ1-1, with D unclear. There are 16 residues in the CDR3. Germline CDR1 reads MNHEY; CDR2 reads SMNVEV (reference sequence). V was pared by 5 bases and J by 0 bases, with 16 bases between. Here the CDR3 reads CASSRSAGPMNTEAFF. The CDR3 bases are TGTGCCAGCAGTCGGTCGGCAGGCCCCATGAACACTGAAGCTTTCTTT.

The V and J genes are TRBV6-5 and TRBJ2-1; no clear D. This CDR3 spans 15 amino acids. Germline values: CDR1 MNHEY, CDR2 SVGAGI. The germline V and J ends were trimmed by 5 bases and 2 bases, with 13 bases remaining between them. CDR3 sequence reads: CASSPRQFAYNEQFF. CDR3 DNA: TGTGCCAGCAGTCCGAGGCAGTTCGCCTACAATGAGCAGTTCTTC.

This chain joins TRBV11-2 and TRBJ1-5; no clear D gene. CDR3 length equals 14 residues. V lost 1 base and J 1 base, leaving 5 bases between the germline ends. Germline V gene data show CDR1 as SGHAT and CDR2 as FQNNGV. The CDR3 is CASSLGQSNQPQHF. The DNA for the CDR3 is TGTGCCAGCAGCTTAGGACAAAGCAATCAGCCCCAGCATTTT.

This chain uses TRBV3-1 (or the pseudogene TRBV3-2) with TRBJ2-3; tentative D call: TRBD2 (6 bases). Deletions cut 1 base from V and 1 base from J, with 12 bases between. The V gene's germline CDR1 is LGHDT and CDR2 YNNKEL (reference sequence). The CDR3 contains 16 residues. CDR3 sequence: CASSQVRGVGTDTQYF. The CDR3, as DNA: TGTGCCAGCAGCCAAGTGCGGGGAGTAGGCACAGATACGCAGTATTTT.

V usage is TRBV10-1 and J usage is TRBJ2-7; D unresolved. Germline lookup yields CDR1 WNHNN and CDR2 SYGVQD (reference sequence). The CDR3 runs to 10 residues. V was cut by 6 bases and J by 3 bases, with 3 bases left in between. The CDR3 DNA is TGCGCCAGCAGGAGCTACGAGCAGTACTTC. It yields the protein CASRSYEQYF.

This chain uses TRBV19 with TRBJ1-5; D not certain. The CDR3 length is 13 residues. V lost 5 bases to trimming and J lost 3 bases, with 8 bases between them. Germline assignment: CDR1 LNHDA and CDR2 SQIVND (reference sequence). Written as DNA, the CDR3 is TGTGCCAGTAGTTTGTCGGTCAATCAGCCCCAGCATTTT. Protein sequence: CASSLSVNQPQHF.

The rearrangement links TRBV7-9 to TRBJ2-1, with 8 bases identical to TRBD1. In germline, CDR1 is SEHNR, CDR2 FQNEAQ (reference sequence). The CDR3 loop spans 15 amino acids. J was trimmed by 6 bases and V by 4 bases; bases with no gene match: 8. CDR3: CASSSPGQALNEQFF. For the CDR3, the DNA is TGTGCCAGCAGCTCTCCGGGACAGGCCCTCAATGAGCAGTTCTTC.

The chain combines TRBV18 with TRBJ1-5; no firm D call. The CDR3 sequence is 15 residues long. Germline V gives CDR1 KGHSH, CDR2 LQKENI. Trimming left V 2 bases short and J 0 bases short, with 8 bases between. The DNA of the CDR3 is TGTGCCAGCTCACCAGCCAGAAATAGCAATCAGCCCCAGCATTTT. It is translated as CASSPARNSNQPQHF.

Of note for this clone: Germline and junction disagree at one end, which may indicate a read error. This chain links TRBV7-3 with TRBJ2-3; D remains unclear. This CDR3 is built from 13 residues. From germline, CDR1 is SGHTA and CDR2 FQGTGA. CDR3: CASSVTRADTQYF. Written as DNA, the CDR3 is TGTGCCAGCAGCGTAACGAGAGCAGATACGCAGTATTTT.

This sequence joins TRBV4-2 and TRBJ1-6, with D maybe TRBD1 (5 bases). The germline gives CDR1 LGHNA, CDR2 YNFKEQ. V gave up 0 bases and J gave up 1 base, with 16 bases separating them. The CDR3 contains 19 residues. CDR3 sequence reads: CASSQDPQGRMSYNSPLHF. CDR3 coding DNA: TGTGCCAGCAGCCAAGATCCCCAGGGCCGAATGTCCTATAATTCACCCCTCCACTTT.

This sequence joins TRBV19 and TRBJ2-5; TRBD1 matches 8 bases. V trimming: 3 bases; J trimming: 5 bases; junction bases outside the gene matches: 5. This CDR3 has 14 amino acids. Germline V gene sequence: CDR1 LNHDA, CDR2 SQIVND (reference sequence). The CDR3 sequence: CASSMDRDRETQYF. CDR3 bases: TGTGCCAGTAGTATGGACAGGGATCGGGAGACCCAGTACTTC. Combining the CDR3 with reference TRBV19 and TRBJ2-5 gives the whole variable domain DGGITQSPKYLFRKEGQNVTLSCEQNLNHDAMYWYRQDPGQGLRLIYYSQIVNDFQKGDIAEGYSVSREKKESFPLTVTSAQKNPTAFYLCASSMDRDRETQYFGPGTRLLVL.

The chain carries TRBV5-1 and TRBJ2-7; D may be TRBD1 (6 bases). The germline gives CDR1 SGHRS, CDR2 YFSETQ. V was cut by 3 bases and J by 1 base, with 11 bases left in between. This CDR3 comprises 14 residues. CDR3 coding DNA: TGCGCCAGCAGCTGGGACGACAGGTCCTACGAGCAGTACTTC. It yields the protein CASSWDDRSYEQYF.

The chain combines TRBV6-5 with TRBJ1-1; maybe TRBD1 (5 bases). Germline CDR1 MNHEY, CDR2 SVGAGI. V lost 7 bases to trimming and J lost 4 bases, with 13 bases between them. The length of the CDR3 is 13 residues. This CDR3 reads CASKSGEGTEAFF. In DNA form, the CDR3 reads TGTGCCAGCAAATCGGGGGAGGGCACTGAAGCTTTCTTT.

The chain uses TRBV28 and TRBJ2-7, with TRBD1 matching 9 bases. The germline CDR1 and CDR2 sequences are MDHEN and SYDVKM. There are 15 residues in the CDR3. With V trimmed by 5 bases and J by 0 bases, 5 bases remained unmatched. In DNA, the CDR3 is TGTGCCAGCAGTGCGACAGGGGGGGCCTCCTACGAGCAGTACTTC. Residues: CASSATGGASYEQYF.

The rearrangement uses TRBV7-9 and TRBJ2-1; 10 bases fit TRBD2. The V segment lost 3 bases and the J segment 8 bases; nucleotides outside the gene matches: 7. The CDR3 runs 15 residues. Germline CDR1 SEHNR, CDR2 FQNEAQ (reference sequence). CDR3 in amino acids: CASSFYLAGVDEQFF. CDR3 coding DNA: TGTGCCAGCAGCTTCTATCTAGCGGGAGTAGATGAGCAGTTCTTC.